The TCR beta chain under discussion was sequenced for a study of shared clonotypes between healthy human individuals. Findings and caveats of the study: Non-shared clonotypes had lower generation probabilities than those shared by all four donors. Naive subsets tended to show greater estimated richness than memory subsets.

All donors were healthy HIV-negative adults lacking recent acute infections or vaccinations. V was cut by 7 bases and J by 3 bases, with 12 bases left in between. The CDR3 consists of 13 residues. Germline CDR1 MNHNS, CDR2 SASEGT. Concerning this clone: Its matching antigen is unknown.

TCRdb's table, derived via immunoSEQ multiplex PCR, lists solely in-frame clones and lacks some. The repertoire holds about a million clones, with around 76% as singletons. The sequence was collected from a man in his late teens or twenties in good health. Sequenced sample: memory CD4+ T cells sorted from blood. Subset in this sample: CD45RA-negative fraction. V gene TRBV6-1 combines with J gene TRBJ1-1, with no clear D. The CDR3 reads CASTSLGHTEAFF. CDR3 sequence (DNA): TGTGCCAGCACCAGCCTCGGGCACACTGAAGCTTTCTTT.